This T cell receptor beta chain originates from a study of shared T cell receptors in the human thymus (dated by TCRdb to about 2021). Broadly, across the study: The study investigated the way shared, self-reactive T-cell receptor alpha chains are produced in the human thymus.

CDR1 and CDR2 are read off the germline V gene as SGHTS and YDEGEE. Germline trimming amounts to 5 bases on V and 2 bases on J, with 5 as the count of junction bases outside the gene matches. The CDR3 numbers 14 residues from cysteine through phenylalanine. The retained sequence is limited to the CDR3, 42 bases, with the frame set at the first base. The library was generated by the immunoSEQ multiplex PCR assay. This is the immuneACCESS table as TCRdb keeps it, with only in-frame sequences that have V and J called. A part of the clones is gone; compared with another copy, unresolved V genes explain less than half, and the rest is unexplained. The sample table records 630,000 or so clones; about 87% of these occur just once. The ten largest clones take up roughly 0.0087% of the sample. With respect to this clone: This receptor's antigen is unknown. Per-nucleotide qualities are absent, and no much larger clonotype sits a single base away.

This sample was shared with a second study, whose subject was human thymus T cells. The second paper further reports: Immunologically healthy infants undergoing open corrective cardiac surgery for congenital heart defects in Finland were used as donors. The thymus tissue came from surgical resects taken out during corrective cardiac surgery. Both the thymic and the peripheral blood repertoires appeared to show biased V and J gene segment usage. The related research found that thymic TCR repertoires overlapped highly between unrelated individuals. The study characterized TCR alpha and beta repertoires from fewer than 10 infant thymus samples and a few related peripheral blood samples. Donor ages ranging from 7 to 244 days were recorded, and roughly six male and a couple of female infants were included in the cohort. Thymocytes were released mechanically from tissue and stored at -70 °C as pellets of 10-30 million cells. Genomic DNA was extracted from frozen cell pellets with a QIAsymphony instrument. The immunoSEQ multiplex PCR assay was used to amplify the TCRB and TCRAD loci from a standardized amount of quality-controlled genomic DNA. The V(D)J region was spanned by amplicons of a length sufficient to cover the CDR3 and to identify V and J genes. Amplicon sequencing was performed on an Illumina platform through the commercial immunoSEQ service. Corrections for primer bias and sequencing errors followed previously described methods, while TCRAD and TCRB definitions were based on the IMGT database. The repertoires were analysed using immunoSEQ Analyzer 3.0 and VDJTools for basic statistics, V/J segment usage, diversity estimates, rarefaction and pairwise overlap. To estimate diversity, the Chao1, ChaoE, Efron-Thisted, Shannon and inverse Simpson indices were applied, and diversity was also estimated on datasets down-sampled to the smallest sample. Repertoire overlap was determined by strict matching of CDR3 nucleotide sequence, V gene and J gene, and Jaccard-based multidimensional scaling clustering was applied. On average, thymus samples yielded some 810,000 unique TCRB clonotypes, whereas blood samples yielded about 80,000.

This receptor was taken from a boy less than two years old with a congenital heart defect. Donor details come from another sample of the same person, matched by shared clones. The rearrangement combines TRBV5-8 with TRBJ2-7; 9 middle bases align to TRBD1. Sequenced input: thymocytes. In nucleotides, the sequence is TGTGCCAGCAGAATAACAGGGGGCCCCTACGAGCAGTACTTC. The resulting protein is CASRITGGPYEQYF.